One and the same sample provided the 6 T cell receptor beta chains below, sequenced in a study of T-cell memory formation after mild COVID-19. TCRdb fed the 5' RACE reads into MiXCR, producing one record per CDR3 protein. Of over 500,000 distinct CDR3 sequences in the sample, approximately 15% are singletons; the top ten hold about 8.1%. Source material: PBMCs or a T cell subset sorted from them (not recorded which). Source of these receptors: an adult woman who had mild COVID-19 (a few samples of this study predate the infection). Cell type and time point are not known.

This clonotype has just a few counts. The gene calls are TRBV2 and TRBJ2-1, with 10 bases aligning to TRBD2. In germline, CDR1 is SNHLY, CDR2 FYNNEI. The V and J ends lost 6 bases and 7 bases, in that order; junction bases with no gene match: 6. The CDR3 loop spans 14 amino acids. DNA for the CDR3: TGTGCCAGCAGCATAGCGGGAGGTTGGAATGAGCAGTTCTTC. It yields the protein CASSIAGGWNEQFF.

This chain links TRBV7-9 with TRBJ1-2, with D maybe TRBD1 (6 bases). Germline V gives CDR1 SEHNR, CDR2 FQNEAQ (reference sequence). V shed 5 bases and J shed 2 bases, with 12 bases lying between them. The CDR3 runs 14 residues. In DNA form, the CDR3 reads TGTGCCAGCAGCCTCGACAGGCAAAACTATGGCTACACCTTC. This translates into CASSLDRQNYGYTF.

The CDR3 nucleotides are TGCAGTGCGAGGCCTAGCGGGAGCGGGTCCTACGAGCAGTACTTC. Translating gives CSARPSGSGSYEQYF. This chain connects TRBV20-1 to TRBJ2-7; TRBD2 matches at 10 bases. This CDR3 comprises 15 residues. CDR1 is DFQATT and CDR2 is SNEGSKA in the germline V gene (reference sequence). V trimming: 6 bases; J trimming: 1 base; junction bases outside the gene matches: 9.

This clonotype has a handful of counts. The chain uses TRBV5-1 and TRBJ2-5, with D possibly TRBD1 on 6 matching bases. Germline-derived CDR1 and CDR2 are SGHRS and YFSETQ. The V end lost 0 bases, the J end lost 5 bases, and 29 bases lay between the germline ends. This CDR3 region has 20 residues. Here the CDR3 reads CASSLVLRLGQPREGETQYF. As DNA, the CDR3 is TGCGCCAGCAGCTTGGTACTTCGCCTTGGACAGCCAAGAGAGGGGGAGACCCAGTACTTC.

This clonotype was observed a handful of times. The CDR3 loop is CASSSGTSVSSYNEQFF. CDR3 nucleotides: TGTGCCAGCAGTTCCGGGACTAGCGTAAGCTCCTACAATGAGCAGTTCTTC. V is TRBV12-3 or TRBV12-4 and J is TRBJ2-1, with 10 bases that match TRBD2. This CDR3 comprises 17 residues. J gave up 0 bases and V 4 bases, and 6 bases lay outside the gene matches.

The genes are TRBV20-1 and TRBJ1-1; D unresolved. This CDR3 has 14 residues. Germline assignment: CDR1 DFQATT and CDR2 SNEGSKA (reference sequence). Trimming pared 3 bases from V and 3 bases from J, leaving 14 bases between. CDR3 nucleotide sequence: TGCAGTGCTAGCGTGTACGGGAGGGACACTGAAGCTTTCTTT. Translating it yields CSASVYGRDTEAFF.